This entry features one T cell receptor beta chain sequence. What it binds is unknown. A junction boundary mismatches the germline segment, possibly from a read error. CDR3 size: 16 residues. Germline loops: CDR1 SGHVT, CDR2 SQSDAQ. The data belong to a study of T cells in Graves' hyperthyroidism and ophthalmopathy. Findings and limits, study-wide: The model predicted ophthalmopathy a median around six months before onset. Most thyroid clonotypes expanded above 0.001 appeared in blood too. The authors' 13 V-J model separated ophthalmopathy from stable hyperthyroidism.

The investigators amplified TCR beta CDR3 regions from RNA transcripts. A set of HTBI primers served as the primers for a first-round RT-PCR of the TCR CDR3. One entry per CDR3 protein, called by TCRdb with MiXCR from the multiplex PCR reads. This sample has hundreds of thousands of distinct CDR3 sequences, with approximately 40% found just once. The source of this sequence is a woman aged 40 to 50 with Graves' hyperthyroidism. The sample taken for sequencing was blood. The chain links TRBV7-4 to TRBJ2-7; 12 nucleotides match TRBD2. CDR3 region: CASRMTSSGGAARQYF. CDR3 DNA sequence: TGCGCCAGCAGAATGACCTCTAGCGGGGGGGCCGCTAGGCAGTACTTC.